This record covers a single TCR beta chain. Authors' processing steps: Reference gene primer amplification in the assay estimated nucleated cell counts. Assay: immunoSEQ multiplex PCR; the TCRdb copy retains only in-frame clones and omits some. V and J calls and clone size are those listed in that table; D and trimming were worked out from the DNA. The sample has approximately 60,000 clones, around 93% seen once. The data derive from a study of blood T cell repertoires in COVID-19. Study-wide context: COVID-19 samples from acute and convalescent phases originated in the United States, Italy and Spain. PBMCs, B-cell-depleted T cells, or T cells provided the cDNA or gDNA that made up the material.

CDR1 is SGHTA and CDR2 is FQGNSA in the germline V gene. This CDR3 comprises 17 residues. V shed 2 bases, J shed 7 bases, and the junction held 13 bases outside the gene matches. The chain is built from TRBV7-2 and TRBJ2-1; 8 bases match TRBD1. The sequence was obtained from a man in his 70s with active COVID-19. The material sequenced was peripheral blood. The CDR3 is CASSLSHWTGSSNEQFF. In nucleotides, the CDR3 is TGTGCCAGCAGCTTATCCCATTGGACAGGGAGCTCGAATGAGCAGTTCTTC.